This T cell receptor beta chain was identified during a study of shared clonotypes between healthy human individuals. This clone showed up just a few times. Genomic DNA came from tens of millions of PBMCs in unsorted samples. Over several immunoSEQ plates, each subset's genomic DNA was distributed in even portions. Unsorted PBMC DNA was run through sequencing on ten immunoSEQ deep assay plates. In the authors' methods: Filtering differed for immunoSEQ, which gave only junction sequences without quality scores. Data came from immunoSEQ multiplex PCR; TCRdb stores just in-frame clones and leaves some out. D and trimming come from the DNA, and the V and J calls and clone size come from that table. The data show approximately 470,000 clones, over 70% seen once. This CDR3 spans 18 amino acids.

The source material was PBMCs. The source of this sequence is a woman aged 40-49 years in good health. Some clones in this sample may be carry-over from other donors' samples. The chain employs TRBV21-1 and TRBJ2-3; TRBD2, the table's D call, lacks a check against the DNA. TRBV21-1 is noted as a pseudogene. CDR3 DNA: TGTGCCAGCAGCAAAGAAAGGACTAGCGGGCCTAGCACAGATACGCAGTATTTT. It specifies CASSKERTSGPSTDTQYF.